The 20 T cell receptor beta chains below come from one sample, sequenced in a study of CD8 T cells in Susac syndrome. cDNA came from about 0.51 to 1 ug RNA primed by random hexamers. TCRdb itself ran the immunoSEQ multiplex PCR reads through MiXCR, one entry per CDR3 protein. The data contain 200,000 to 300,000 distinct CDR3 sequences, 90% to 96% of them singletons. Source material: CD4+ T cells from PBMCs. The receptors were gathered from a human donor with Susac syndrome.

The CDR3 region is CSAQGFSGNTIYF. CDR3 in DNA: TGCAGCGCACAGGGATTTTCCGGAAACACCATATATTTT. The chain has TRBV29-1 and TRBJ1-3, with D perhaps matching TRBD1 (6 bases). The CDR3 is 13 amino acids. Germline CDR1 SQVTM, CDR2 ANQGSEA. The V end was cut by 7 bases, the J end by 4 bases, with 14 bases between.

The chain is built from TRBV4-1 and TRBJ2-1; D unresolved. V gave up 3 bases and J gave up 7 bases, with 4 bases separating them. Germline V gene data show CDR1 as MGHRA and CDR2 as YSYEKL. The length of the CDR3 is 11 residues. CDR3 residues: CASSHKNEQFF. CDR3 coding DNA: TGCGCCAGCAGCCACAAAAATGAGCAGTTCTTC.

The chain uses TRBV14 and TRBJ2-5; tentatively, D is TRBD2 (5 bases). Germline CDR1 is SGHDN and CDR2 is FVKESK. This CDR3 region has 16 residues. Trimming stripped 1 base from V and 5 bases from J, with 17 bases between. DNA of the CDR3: TGTGCCAGCAGCCAAGCCAAGGGTGGAGGTCGGGAGACCCAGTACTTC. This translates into CASSQAKGGGRETQYF.

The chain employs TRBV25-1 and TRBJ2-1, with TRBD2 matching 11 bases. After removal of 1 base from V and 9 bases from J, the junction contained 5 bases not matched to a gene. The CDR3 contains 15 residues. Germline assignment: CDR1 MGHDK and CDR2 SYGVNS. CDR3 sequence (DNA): TGTGCCAGCAGTGAATTAATCCTAGCGGGGGGTGAGCAGTTCTTC. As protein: CASSELILAGGEQFF.

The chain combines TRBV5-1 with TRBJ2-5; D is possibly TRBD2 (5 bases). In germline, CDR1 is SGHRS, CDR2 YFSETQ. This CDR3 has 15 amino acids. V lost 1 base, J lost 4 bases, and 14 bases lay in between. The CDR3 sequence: CASSLRPGERETQYF. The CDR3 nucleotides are TGCGCCAGCAGCTTGAGACCCGGGGAGCGAGAGACCCAGTACTTC.

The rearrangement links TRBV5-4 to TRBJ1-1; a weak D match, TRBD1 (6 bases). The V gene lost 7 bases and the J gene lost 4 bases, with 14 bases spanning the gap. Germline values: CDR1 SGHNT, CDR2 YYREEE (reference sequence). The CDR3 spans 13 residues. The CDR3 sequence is CASFWGGRTEAFF. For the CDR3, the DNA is TGTGCCAGCTTTTGGGGGGGGCGCACTGAAGCTTTCTTT. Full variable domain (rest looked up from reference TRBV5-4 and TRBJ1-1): ETGVTQSPTHLIKTRGQQVTLRCSSQSGHNTVSWYQQALGQGPQFIFQYYREEENGRGNFPPRFSGLQFPNYSSELNVNALELDDSALYLCASFWGGRTEAFFGQGTRLTVV.

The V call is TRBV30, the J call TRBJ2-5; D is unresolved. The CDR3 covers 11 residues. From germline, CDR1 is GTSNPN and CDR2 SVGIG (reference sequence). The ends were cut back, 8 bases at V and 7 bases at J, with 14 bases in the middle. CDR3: CAGSVRTTQYF. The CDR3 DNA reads TGTGCCGGATCGGTACGGACGACCCAGTACTTC.

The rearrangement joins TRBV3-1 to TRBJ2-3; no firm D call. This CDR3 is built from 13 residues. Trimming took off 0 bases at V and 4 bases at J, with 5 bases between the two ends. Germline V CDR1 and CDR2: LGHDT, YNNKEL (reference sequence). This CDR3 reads CASSQEGADTQYF. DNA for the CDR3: TGTGCCAGCAGCCAAGAAGGAGCAGATACGCAGTATTTT.

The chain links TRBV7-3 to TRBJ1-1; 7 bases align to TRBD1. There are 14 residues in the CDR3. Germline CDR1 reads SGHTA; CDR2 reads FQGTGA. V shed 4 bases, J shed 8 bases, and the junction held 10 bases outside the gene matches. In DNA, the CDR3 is TGTGCCAGCAGCTGGAACCGGGACAGTGAAGAAGCTTTCTTT. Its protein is CASSWNRDSEEAFF.

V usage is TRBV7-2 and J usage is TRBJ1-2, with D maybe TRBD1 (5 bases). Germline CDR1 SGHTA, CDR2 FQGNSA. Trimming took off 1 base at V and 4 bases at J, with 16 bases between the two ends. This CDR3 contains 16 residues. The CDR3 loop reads CASSLGRGRLGYGYTF. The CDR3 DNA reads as TGTGCCAGCAGCTTAGGAAGGGGTCGCCTCGGCTATGGCTACACCTTC.

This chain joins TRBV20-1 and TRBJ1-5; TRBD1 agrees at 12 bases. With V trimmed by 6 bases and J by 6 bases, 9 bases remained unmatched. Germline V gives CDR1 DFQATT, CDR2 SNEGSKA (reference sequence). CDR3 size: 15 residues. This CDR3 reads CSARPGTGGFQPQHF. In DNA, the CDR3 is TGCAGTGCCAGACCCGGGACAGGGGGCTTTCAGCCCCAGCATTTT.

The CDR3 DNA sequence: TGCAGCAAAGGACAGGCTCCAACTAATGAAAAACTGTTTTTT. Encoded protein: CSKGQAPTNEKLFF. The rearrangement links TRBV29-1 to TRBJ1-4; TRBD1 agrees at 7 bases. Per the germline V gene, CDR1 is SQVTM and CDR2 is ANQGSEA. The CDR3 covers 14 residues. With V trimmed by 8 bases and J by 0 bases, 6 bases remained unmatched. The entire variable domain, with the rest obtained from reference TRBV29-1 and TRBJ1-4, is as follows: SAVISQKPSRDICQRGTSLTIQCQVDSQVTMMFWYRQQPGQSLTLIATANQGSEATYESGFVIDKFPISRPNLTFSTLTVSNMSPEDSSIYLCSKGQAPTNEKLFFGSGTQLSVL.

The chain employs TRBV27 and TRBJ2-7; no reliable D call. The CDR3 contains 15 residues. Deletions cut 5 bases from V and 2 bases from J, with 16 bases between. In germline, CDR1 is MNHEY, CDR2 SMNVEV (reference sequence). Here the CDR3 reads CASSTPRGKPYEQYF. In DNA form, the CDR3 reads TGTGCCAGCAGTACTCCCCGAGGTAAACCCTACGAGCAGTACTTC.

CDR3: CSAVTGPQGETQYF. The CDR3 nucleotides read TGCAGTGCTGTTACGGGTCCCCAAGGGGAGACCCAGTACTTC. The chain is built from TRBV20-1 and TRBJ2-5; D gene unclear. Per the germline V gene, CDR1 is DFQATT and CDR2 is SNEGSKA (reference sequence). With 5 bases removed from V and 5 bases from J, the gap between germline ends came to 18 bases. CDR3 length: 14 residues.

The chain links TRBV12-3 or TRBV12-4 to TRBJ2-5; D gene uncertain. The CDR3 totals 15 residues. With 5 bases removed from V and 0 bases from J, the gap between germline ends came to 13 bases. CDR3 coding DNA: TGTGCCAGCAGTCCCGCCCGTGGGTACCAAGAGACCCAGTACTTC. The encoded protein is CASSPARGYQETQYF.

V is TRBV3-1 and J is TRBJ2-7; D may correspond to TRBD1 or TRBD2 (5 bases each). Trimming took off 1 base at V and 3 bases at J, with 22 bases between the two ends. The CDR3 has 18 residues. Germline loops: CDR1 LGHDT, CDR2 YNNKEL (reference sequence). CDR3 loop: CASSQGIMGRTSLYEQYF. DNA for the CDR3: TGTGCCAGCAGCCAAGGTATTATGGGACGGACGTCACTCTACGAGCAGTACTTC.

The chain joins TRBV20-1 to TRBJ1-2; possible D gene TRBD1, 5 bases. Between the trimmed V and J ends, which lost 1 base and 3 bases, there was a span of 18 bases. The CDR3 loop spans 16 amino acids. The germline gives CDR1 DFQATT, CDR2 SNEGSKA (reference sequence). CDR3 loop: CSARAPSGRAHYGYTF. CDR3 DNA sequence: TGCAGTGCTAGAGCTCCGTCGGGCAGGGCGCACTATGGCTACACCTTC.

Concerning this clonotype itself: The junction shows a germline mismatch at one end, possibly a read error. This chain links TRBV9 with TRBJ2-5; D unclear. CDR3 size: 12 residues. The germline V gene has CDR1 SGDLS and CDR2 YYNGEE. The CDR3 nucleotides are TGTGCCAGCAGCGTAGCCCAAGGGACCCAGTACTTC. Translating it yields CASSVAQGTQYF.

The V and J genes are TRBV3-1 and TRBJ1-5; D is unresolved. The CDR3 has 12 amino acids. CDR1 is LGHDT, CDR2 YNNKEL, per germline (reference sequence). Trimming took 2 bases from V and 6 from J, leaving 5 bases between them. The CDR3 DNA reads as TGTGCCAGCAGCCAAATAGGTCAGCCCCAGCATTTT. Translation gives CASSQIGQPQHF.

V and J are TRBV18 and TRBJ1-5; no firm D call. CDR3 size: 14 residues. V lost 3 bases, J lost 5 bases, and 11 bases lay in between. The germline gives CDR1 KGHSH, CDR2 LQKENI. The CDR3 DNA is TGTGCCAGCTCACCGCAGGTACGGGATCAGCCCCAGCATTTT. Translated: CASSPQVRDQPQHF.